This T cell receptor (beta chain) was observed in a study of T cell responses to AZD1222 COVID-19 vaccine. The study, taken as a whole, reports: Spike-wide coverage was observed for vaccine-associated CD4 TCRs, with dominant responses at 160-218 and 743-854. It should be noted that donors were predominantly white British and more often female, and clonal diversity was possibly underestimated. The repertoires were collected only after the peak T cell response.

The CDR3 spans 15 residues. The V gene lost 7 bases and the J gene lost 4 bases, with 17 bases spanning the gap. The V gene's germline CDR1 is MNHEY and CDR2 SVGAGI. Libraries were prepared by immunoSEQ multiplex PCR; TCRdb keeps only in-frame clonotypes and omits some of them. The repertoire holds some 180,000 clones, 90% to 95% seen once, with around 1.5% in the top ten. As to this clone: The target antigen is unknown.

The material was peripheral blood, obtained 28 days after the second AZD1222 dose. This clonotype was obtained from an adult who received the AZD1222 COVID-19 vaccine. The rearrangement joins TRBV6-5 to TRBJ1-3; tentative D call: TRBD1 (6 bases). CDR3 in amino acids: CASTLRGGRGNTIYF. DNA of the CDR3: TGTGCCAGCACCCTTCGTGGGGGGCGCGGAAACACCATATATTTT.